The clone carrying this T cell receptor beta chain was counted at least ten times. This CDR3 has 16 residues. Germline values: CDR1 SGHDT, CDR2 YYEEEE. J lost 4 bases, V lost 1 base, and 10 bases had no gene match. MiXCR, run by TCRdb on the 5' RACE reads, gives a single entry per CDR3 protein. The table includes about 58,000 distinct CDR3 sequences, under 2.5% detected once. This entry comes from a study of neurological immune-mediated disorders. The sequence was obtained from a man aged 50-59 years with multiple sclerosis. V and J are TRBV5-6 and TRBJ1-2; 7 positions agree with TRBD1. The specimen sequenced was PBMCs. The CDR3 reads CASSLKRGQAIYGYTF. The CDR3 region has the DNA TGTGCCAGCAGCTTGAAAAGGGGGCAGGCAATCTATGGCTACACCTTC. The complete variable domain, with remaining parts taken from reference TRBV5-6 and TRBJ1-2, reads DAGVTQSPTHLIKTRGQQVTLRCSPKSGHDTVSWYQQALGQGPQFIFQYYEEEERQRGNFPDRFSGHQFPNYSSELNVNALLLGDSALYLCASSLKRGQAIYGYTFGSGTRLTVV.